These T cell receptor beta chains were read from a single sample in a study of T cell repertoires in cytomegalovirus infection. What these receptors recognize is not known. TCRdb passed the reads through MiXCR, listing each CDR3 protein once. The sample lists about 920,000 distinct CDR3 sequences, about a third seen once, with around an eighth in the top ten. This material consisted of cultured CD8+ T cells from PBMCs, taken from culture after CMV antigen stimulation. The receptors come from a human donor in good health (CMV status not recorded). Some clones in this sample may be carry-over from other donors' samples. Both conserved end residues are part of each CDR3. D genes are given only for firm matches. Rows may omit the clone size; those that give it use once, few, many or a size class.

clone size	V gene	J gene	D gene	CDR3 DNA	CDR3 protein
many	TRBV7-2	TRBJ2-7	NA	TGTGCCAGCAGCTTTACGGGAAACGAGCAGTACTTC	CASSFTGNEQYF
NA	TRBV29-1	TRBJ2-7	NA	TGCAGCGTTGGAGATGGGTACGAGCAGTACTTC	CSVGDGYEQYF
NA	TRBV10-3	TRBJ1-2	NA	TGTGCCATCAGTGAGTCTGACAGCTATGGCTACACCTTC	CAISESDSYGYTF
few	TRBV10-3	TRBJ2-1	NA	TGTGCCATCAGTGAGCGTCCGAGCTCCTACAATGAGCAGTTCTTC	CAISERPSSYNEQFF
many	TRBV7-2	TRBJ1-6	TRBD1	TGTGCCAGCAGCACTCCGGGACAGGGGGCAGGTTCACCCCTCCACTTT	CASSTPGQGAGSPLHF
many	TRBV7-6	TRBJ2-5	TRBD1	TGTGCCAGCAGCTTAGTTATAGGGGACAGGGGGTCGGGGACCCAGTACTTC	CASSLVIGDRGSGTQYF
NA	TRBV28	TRBJ2-5	TRBD1	TGTGCCAGCAGATCCGGGACAGGGGGCCAAGAGACCCAGTACTTC	CASRSGTGGQETQYF
few	TRBV27	TRBJ2-5	NA	TGTGCCAGCAGCAGAAAGGGTTGGGAGACCCAGTACTTC	CASSRKGWETQYF
few	TRBV5-6	TRBJ1-1	TRBD1	TGTGCCAGCAGCCCCGGGACAGGGTACGAAGCTTTCTTT	CASSPGTGYEAFF
few	TRBV19	TRBJ2-3	TRBD1	TGTGCCAGTAGCCCCTCGGGACAGGGCACAGATACGCAGTATTTT	CASSPSGQGTDTQYF
few	TRBV4-3	TRBJ2-2	NA	TGCGCCAGCAGCCAAGATCTCCCAGGGGGAGGCACCGGGGAGCTGTTTTTT	CASSQDLPGGGTGELFF
few	TRBV19	TRBJ1-1	NA	TGTGCCAGTAAGACGCCGGGAGGCACTGAAGCTTTCTTT	CASKTPGGTEAFF
NA	TRBV3-1	TRBJ2-3	NA	TGTGCCAGCAGCCTTCGTAAGGGGGGGCTGTTCGGTACGCAGTATTTT	CASSLRKGGLFGTQYF
many	TRBV7-6	TRBJ2-7	TRBD1	TGTGCCAGCAGCTTAGAGGCAGGGGGCCCCGGGCAGTACTTC	CASSLEAGGPGQYF
few	TRBV7-9	TRBJ1-2	NA	TGTGCCAGCGGGGACATCTATGGCTACACCTTC	CASGDIYGYTF
NA	TRBV6-1	TRBJ2-3	NA	TGTGCCAGCAGTGAATACAGCACAGATACGCAGTATTTT	CASSEYSTDTQYF
many	TRBV7-6	TRBJ1-1	NA	TGTGCCAGCAGCCCCGGTGAAAGGGTCTTCCACAACACTGAAGCTTTCTTT	CASSPGERVFHNTEAFF
NA	TRBV5-5	TRBJ2-7	TRBD1	TGTGCCAGCAGCCCGGACAGGACAACCTACGAGCAGTACTTC	CASSPDRTTYEQYF
NA	TRBV19	TRBJ2-5	NA	TGTGCCAGTAAGGGGCGGGGGCCTTTTGAAGAGACCCAGTACTTC	CASKGRGPFEETQYF
few	TRBV7-9	TRBJ1-6	NA	TGTGCCAGCAGACTTGCGGGCTCCCTGGGGAATTCACCCCTCCACTTT	CASRLAGSLGNSPLHF
few	TRBV29-1	TRBJ2-7	NA	TGCAGCGTTATCCACTTCTTGGGCAGTTCCTACGAGCAGTACTTC	CSVIHFLGSSYEQYF
many	TRBV7-2	TRBJ1-1	NA	TGTGCCAGCAGCTTAACAGGGAGTCCGACTGAAGCTTTCTTT	CASSLTGSPTEAFF